A single sample gave rise to the 30 T cell receptor beta chains below, sequenced in a study of cytomegalovirus exposure and HLA in healthy donors. The PCR employed 60 Vbeta primers together with 13 Jbeta primers. Some clones are missing from TCRdb's copy, which holds only in-frame ones; the method was immunoSEQ multiplex PCR. The table lists 150,000 to 200,000 clones, around four fifths of them singletons. Sequencing was done on a sample of PBMCs. These receptors all stem from a girl aged 2 to 9 in good health and CMV-seropositive.

This clone appeared once. The chain employs TRBV5-1 and TRBJ2-2, with 7 bases fitting TRBD2. The V segment lost 8 bases and the J segment 6 bases; nucleotides outside the gene matches: 13. The CDR3 sequence is 15 residues long. Germline CDR1 reads SGHRS; CDR2 reads YFSETQ. CDR3 region: CASLHPGGPPGELFF. As DNA, the CDR3 is TGCGCCAGTCTCCACCCGGGGGGACCCCCCGGGGAGCTGTTTTTT.

The rearrangement links TRBV18 to TRBJ2-2; TRBD2 matches at 7 bases. Germline CDR1 reads KGHSH; CDR2 reads LQKENI. The V segment lost 3 bases and the J segment 0 bases; nucleotides outside the gene matches: 7. The CDR3 sequence is 17 residues long. DNA for the CDR3: TGTGCCAGCTCACCGCTTAGCGGGTCTTCGAACACCGGGGAGCTGTTTTTT. Residues: CASSPLSGSSNTGELFF.

V is TRBV28 and J is TRBJ2-1, with D tentatively TRBD1 (5 bases). CDR1 and CDR2 from the germline V gene are MDHEN and SYDVKM. CDR3 size: 12 residues. The V end was cut by 10 bases, the J end by 8 bases, with 15 bases between. The CDR3 is CATISRGDEQFF. The CDR3 region has the DNA TGTGCCACCATCTCAAGGGGTGATGAGCAGTTCTTC.

This sequence joins TRBV10-3 and TRBJ1-2; TRBD1 aligns across 7 bases. The CDR3 is made up of 11 amino acids. Germline CDR1 is ENHRY and CDR2 is SYGVKD. V was pared by 8 bases and J by 3 bases, with 0 bases of the junction left unmatched. The CDR3 nucleotides are TGTGCCATCGGGACAGACTATGGCTACACCTTC. This codes for CAIGTDYGYTF.

V gene TRBV4-2 combines with J gene TRBJ1-1; D is ambiguous. Germline values: CDR1 LGHNA, CDR2 YNFKEQ. The CDR3 length is 13 residues. The ends were cut back, 7 bases at V and 2 bases at J, with 11 bases in the middle. The CDR3 here is CASTTKANTEAFF. As DNA, the CDR3 is TGTGCCAGCACCACTAAGGCAAACACTGAAGCTTTCTTT.

In the case of this clone: The junction and the germline gene differ at one end; a read error may be behind it. The J gene is TRBJ2-5, the V gene TRBV7-7; no reliable D call. CDR1 is SSHAT and CDR2 is FNYEAQ in the germline V gene (reference sequence). The CDR3 has 13 residues. The CDR3 nucleotides read TGTGCTAGCAGCTTACGCGCGTACGAGACCCAGTACTTC. Translated, it gives CASSLRAYETQYF. The complete variable domain, with remaining parts taken from reference TRBV7-7 and TRBJ2-5, reads GAGVSQSPRYKVTKRGQDVTLRCDPISSHATLYWYQQALGQGPEFLTYFNYEAQPDKSGLPSDRFSAERPEGSISTLTIQRTEQRDSAMYRCASSLRAYETQYFGPGTRLLVL.

CDR3 DNA: TGTGCCAGCAGCTTACTTACGGGACAGAACTATGGCTACACCTTC. Translated: CASSLLTGQNYGYTF. The V and J genes are TRBV7-3 and TRBJ1-2; 7 bases are a match to TRBD1. This CDR3 is built from 15 residues. V lost 2 bases, J lost 2 bases, and 5 bases stayed unmatched. Germline-derived CDR1 and CDR2 are SGHTA and FQGTGA. The variable domain in full, with the rest retrieved from reference TRBV7-3 and TRBJ1-2, is GAGVSQTPSNKVTEKGKYVELRCDPISGHTALYWYRQSLGQGPEFLIYFQGTGAADDSGLPNDRFFAVRPEGSVSTLKIQRTERGDSAVYLCASSLLTGQNYGYTFGSGTRLTVV.

The chain couples TRBV28 to TRBJ2-2; TRBD2 aligns across 12 bases. The CDR3 sequence is 13 residues long. Looked up from germline, CDR1 is MDHEN and CDR2 is SYDVKM. Trimming cost V 5 bases and J 8 bases; bases outside gene matches: 0. In DNA form, the CDR3 reads TGTGCCAGCAGTGGACTAGCGGGAGGGGAGCTGTTTTTT. It is translated as CASSGLAGGELFF.

The V gene is TRBV15, the J gene TRBJ2-7; tentatively, D is TRBD2 (6 bases). This CDR3 has 15 residues. Trimming cost V 5 bases and J 7 bases, with 21 bases left between them. Germline V CDR1 and CDR2: LNHNV, YYDKDF (reference sequence). CDR3 loop: CATSRRDGTPWEQYF. The CDR3 bases are TGTGCCACCAGCCGCCGGGACGGGACTCCTTGGGAGCAGTACTTC.

CDR3 sequence (DNA): TGTGCCAGCAGTCCAGGGGACGGCACACTTGAAAAACTGTTTTTT. This codes for CASSPGDGTLEKLFF. The chain carries TRBV6-5 and TRBJ1-4; perhaps TRBD1 as D (6 bases). CDR1 MNHEY and CDR2 SVGAGI come from the germline V gene. This CDR3 contains 15 residues. The germline V and J ends were trimmed by 5 bases and 7 bases, with 17 bases remaining between them.

The rearrangement uses TRBV13 and TRBJ2-1; D remains ambiguous. CDR1 is PRHDT, CDR2 FYEKMQ, per germline (reference sequence). The CDR3 loop spans 15 amino acids. Trimming pared 4 bases from V and 5 bases from J, leaving 15 bases between. As DNA, the CDR3 is TGTGCCAGCAGCTCCGGCGGCCCCGAGAACAATGAGCAGTTCTTC. Its protein product is CASSSGGPENNEQFF.

This clone has only a few counts. V gene TRBV4-2 combines with J gene TRBJ2-1, with 7 bases identical to TRBD2. The V segment lost 4 bases and the J segment 6 bases; nucleotides outside the gene matches: 12. CDR1 LGHNA and CDR2 YNFKEQ come from the germline V gene. The CDR3 runs to 16 residues. DNA for the CDR3: TGTGCCAGCAGCCCTATTGGGAGGGCCGAAGGCAATGAGCAGTTCTTC. The encoded protein is CASSPIGRAEGNEQFF.

The chain carries TRBV28 and TRBJ1-2, with D possibly being TRBD1 (5 bases). The V gene lost 7 bases and the J gene lost 8 bases, with 14 bases spanning the gap. Looked up from germline, CDR1 is MDHEN and CDR2 is SYDVKM. The CDR3 is 12 amino acids. CDR3 in amino acids: CASMARDRGYTF. The CDR3 DNA sequence: TGTGCCAGCATGGCCAGGGATCGCGGCTACACCTTC.

The rearrangement uses TRBV5-6 and TRBJ2-1; 9 positions agree with TRBD1. CDR1 is SGHDT and CDR2 is YYEEEE in the germline V gene. V trimming: 4 bases; J trimming: 4 bases; junction bases outside the gene matches: 6. The CDR3 is 15 residues long. The CDR3 DNA is TGTGCCAGCAGCGTACAGGGGGCCCTTTACAATGAGCAGTTCTTC. This encodes CASSVQGALYNEQFF. The full variable domain, with the rest looked up from reference TRBV5-6 and TRBJ2-1, is DAGVTQSPTHLIKTRGQQVTLRCSPKSGHDTVSWYQQALGQGPQFIFQYYEEEERQRGNFPDRFSGHQFPNYSSELNVNALLLGDSALYLCASSVQGALYNEQFFGPGTRLTVL.

This clone was counted between two and nine times. J is TRBJ1-2 and V is TRBV20-1; possible D gene TRBD1, 6 bases. In germline, CDR1 is DFQATT, CDR2 SNEGSKA (reference sequence). The length of the CDR3 is 9 residues. CDR3 in DNA: TGCGGCAGGGGCTATGGCTACACCTTC. Its translation is CGRGYGYTF.

This clone was observed a handful of times. J is TRBJ2-7 and V is TRBV6-8; D perhaps matches TRBD1 (6 bases). The CDR3 has 14 residues. V was cut by 4 bases and J by 1 base, with 11 bases left in between. Germline-derived CDR1 and CDR2 are MNHGY and SAAAGT. Here the CDR3 reads CASSFQGLSYEQYF. The CDR3 region has the DNA TGTGCCAGCAGTTTCCAGGGGCTGTCCTACGAGCAGTACTTC.

The chain recombines TRBV28 with TRBJ2-2; TRBD2 aligns across 7 bases. There are 15 residues in the CDR3. J gave up 4 bases and V 5 bases, and 7 bases lay outside the gene matches. The V gene's germline CDR1 is MDHEN and CDR2 SYDVKM. This CDR3 reads CASSPSGKATGELFF. The CDR3 DNA reads as TGTGCCAGCAGTCCAAGCGGGAAGGCCACCGGGGAGCTGTTTTTT.

This clone was observed a single time. The rearrangement joins TRBV7-9 to TRBJ2-7, with 9 bases aligning to TRBD1. The V segment lost 2 bases and the J segment 2 bases; nucleotides outside the gene matches: 4. Germline loops: CDR1 SEHNR, CDR2 FQNEAQ (reference sequence). This CDR3 has 15 amino acids. CDR3 nucleotide sequence: TGTGCCAGCAGCTTAACGGACAGGGGTCCCTACGAGCAGTACTTC. Translated: CASSLTDRGPYEQYF.

The chain joins TRBV28 to TRBJ2-6; 8 bases map to TRBD1. The V gene end was trimmed by 6 bases and the J gene end by 0 bases; junction bases not matched to a gene: 1. The CDR3 is 15 amino acids. Germline lookup yields CDR1 MDHEN and CDR2 SYDVKM. CDR3 region: CASSTGGSGANVLTF. CDR3 nucleotide sequence: TGTGCCAGCAGCACAGGGGGCTCTGGGGCCAACGTCCTGACTTTC.

The CDR3 DNA is TGTGCCAGCAGTTTCTCGACTAGCGGGAGCACAGATACGCAGTATTTT. Amino acids: CASSFSTSGSTDTQYF. This sequence joins TRBV27 and TRBJ2-3, with 10 bases fitting TRBD2. The V gene end was trimmed by 3 bases and the J gene end by 0 bases; junction bases not matched to a gene: 3. Germline CDR1 and CDR2: MNHEY and SMNVEV (reference sequence). The CDR3 length is 16 residues.

This chain links TRBV7-3 with TRBJ2-1; 12 bases map to TRBD2. Germline trimming cut 5 bases from V and 2 bases from J; bases unmatched to any gene: 4. The CDR3 length is 16 residues. CDR1 is SGHTA, CDR2 FQGTGA, per germline. DNA for the CDR3: TGTGCCAGCAGCAGACTAGCGGGAGTCCCCTACAATGAGCAGTTCTTC. The encoded protein is CASSRLAGVPYNEQFF.

The chain combines TRBV11-2 with TRBJ2-1, with a weak D call TRBD2 (5 bases). V dropped 7 bases and J dropped 4 bases, with 11 bases sitting between them. Germline CDR1 and CDR2: SGHAT and FQNNGV. CDR3 length: 13 amino acids. DNA of the CDR3: TGTGCCAGCACCGTATGGACTTACAATGAGCAGTTCTTC. This gives the protein CASTVWTYNEQFF. Filled out from reference TRBV11-2 and TRBJ2-1, the complete variable domain reads EAGVAQSPRYKIIEKRQSVAFWCNPISGHATLYWYQQILGQGPKLLIQFQNNGVVDDSQLPKDRFSAERLKGVDSTLKIQPAKLEDSAVYLCASTVWTYNEQFFGPGTRLTVL.

The chain combines TRBV30 with TRBJ1-4; a weak D match, TRBD1 (6 bases). The CDR3 extends over 13 amino acids. In germline, CDR1 is GTSNPN, CDR2 SVGIG (reference sequence). V was clipped by 4 bases and J by 8 bases, with 14 bases between them. The DNA of the CDR3 is TGTGCCTGGATGCCGGGACAAGGGGAAAAACTGTTTTTT. As protein: CAWMPGQGEKLFF.

The gene calls are TRBV28 and TRBJ2-1; 9 bases line up with TRBD1. Germline V gene data show CDR1 as MDHEN and CDR2 as SYDVKM. The CDR3 extends over 14 amino acids. V gave up 5 bases and J gave up 5 bases; unmatched junction bases: 4. CDR3 DNA sequence: TGTGCCAGCAGTCGACGGACAGGGGACAATGAGCAGTTCTTC. Translating gives CASSRRTGDNEQFF.

The V call is TRBV9, the J call TRBJ2-5; weak D call: TRBD2 (7 bases). The germline V gene has CDR1 SGDLS and CDR2 YYNGEE. The CDR3 has 15 residues. Trimming cost V 0 bases and J 7 bases, with 16 bases left between them. The CDR3 DNA sequence: TGTGCCAGCAGCGTAGAGCAGGGAGGGGGGGGGACCCAGTACTTC. Translated: CASSVEQGGGGTQYF.

The chain recombines TRBV4-1 with TRBJ2-3; 8 bases match TRBD1. The germline CDR1 and CDR2 sequences are MGHRA and YSYEKL. This CDR3 spans 16 amino acids. J lost 3 bases, V lost 2 bases, and 7 bases had no gene match. The CDR3 nucleotides read TGCGCCAGCAGCCAAACACCAGGGGGCTCTACAGATACGCAGTATTTT. Protein: CASSQTPGGSTDTQYF.

The V gene is TRBV23-1, the J gene TRBJ1-3; 8 bases line up with TRBD1. Being an ORF, TRBV23-1 has a function that is uncertain. V shed 6 bases, J shed 2 bases, and the junction held 9 bases outside the gene matches. This CDR3 region has 16 residues. The CDR3 DNA is TGCGCCAGCAGATCAAACAGGGGGTGCCCTGGAAACACCATATATTTT. It encodes CASRSNRGCPGNTIYF.

The genes are TRBV7-9 and TRBJ1-1; a weak D match, TRBD1 (5 bases). This CDR3 contains 11 residues. Germline CDR1 and CDR2: SEHNR and FQNEAQ (reference sequence). V was cut by 6 bases and J by 10 bases, with 12 bases left in between. The CDR3 sequence: CASRSGDGAFF. Here the CDR3 DNA reads TGTGCCAGCAGGTCGGGGGACGGAGCTTTCTTT.

This chain links TRBV29-1 with TRBJ2-1; D gene ambiguous. Per germline, CDR1 SQVTM and CDR2 ANQGSEA. With 5 bases removed from V and 9 bases from J, the gap between germline ends came to 20 bases. This CDR3 comprises 14 residues. CDR3 DNA: TGCAGCGTTTATTCCGGGTTAGGAGTGGGTGAGCAGTTCTTC. Its translation: CSVYSGLGVGEQFF.

This chain joins TRBV28 and TRBJ1-5; weak D call: TRBD1 (5 bases). Trimming removed 5 bases at V and 3 bases at J, with 14 bases between. The germline gives CDR1 MDHEN, CDR2 SYDVKM. CDR3 length: 15 amino acids. For the CDR3, the DNA is TGTGCCAGCAGTCCCCTCGACAGAGTCAATCAGCCCCAGCATTTT. This encodes CASSPLDRVNQPQHF.